The clone carrying this T cell receptor (beta chain) has just one count. Its matching antigen is unknown. The data belong to a study of T cell responses to AZD1222 COVID-19 vaccine. Points from the study as a whole: A reported finding is that nearly half of spike-specific TCRs target unmutated variant regions.

Using immunoSEQ multiplex PCR, the repertoire was profiled, and TCRdb retains in-frame clones only, with some absent. In the table there are approximately 100,000 clones, 88% of which are singletons. The TCR comes from an adult in good health. The specimen comprised peripheral blood, sampled on day 0 of AZD1222 vaccination.

The CDR3 DNA sequence: TGTGCCAGCAGCGTAGAGTTGGGAGACACTGAAGCTTTCTTT. Its protein product is CASSVELGDTEAFF. The chain couples TRBV9 to TRBJ1-1; no clear D gene. Germline V gene sequence: CDR1 SGDLS, CDR2 YYNGEE. Deletions cut 0 bases from V and 3 bases from J, with 9 bases between. The length of the CDR3 is 14 residues.